The following is a TCR beta chain sequence with its context. The antigen is undetermined. Repertoires were generated with immunoSEQ multiplex PCR, while TCRdb's copy carries only in-frame clones and drops some. Among 30,000 or so clones listed, approximately 90% were seen once. V lost 6 bases and J lost 7; bases outside the gene matches: 4. The CDR3 totals 13 residues. Germline V CDR1 and CDR2: LNHDA, SQIVND (reference sequence). The record originates from a study of T cells in pancreatic ductal adenocarcinoma. Surgery without prior neoadjuvant therapy was the treatment of the selected pancreatic ductal adenocarcinoma patients. Overall study results and limits: Enrichment of CD45RO+ effector over naive T cells in tumors may bias clonality. The resected pancreatic cancer cohort was biased toward the minority with early-stage disease. Tumor samples had fewer productive templates and approximately 7.9-fold fewer unique clonotypes than blood.

This rearrangement joins TRBV19 to TRBJ2-2; 8 nucleotides agree with TRBD1. Sequenced input: PBMCs. The clonotype was recovered from a human donor with pancreatic ductal adenocarcinoma. CDR3 protein: CASRDRVGGELFF. The DNA for the CDR3 is TGTGCCAGTAGGGACAGGGTTGGCGGGGAGCTGTTTTTT.